These 30 T cell receptor beta chains originate from one sample sequenced in a study of shared clonotypes between healthy human individuals. The table came from immunoSEQ multiplex PCR; TCRdb's copy has only in-frame clones and leaves some out. The sample holds 850,000 to 1,200,000 clones; 75% are singletons and the top ten take approximately 1.5%. The material sequenced was memory CD4+ T cells sorted from blood. Subset meaning: CD45RA-negative fraction. These receptors all stem from a young man in good health.

With respect to this clone: At one of its ends the junction is not consistent with the germline gene, which may arise from a read error. V and J are TRBV10-3 and TRBJ1-2, with D unresolved. The CDR3 is made up of 11 amino acids. CDR1 is ENHRY, CDR2 SYGVKD, per germline. In nucleotides, the CDR3 is TGTGCCACCAGTGACGGTAACGGCTACACCTTC. Translating it yields CATSDGNGYTF.

The chain couples TRBV6-1 to TRBJ2-5; maybe TRBD2 (6 bases). This CDR3 is built from 14 residues. Germline-derived CDR1 and CDR2 are MNHNS and SASEGT. With 6 bases removed from V and 4 bases from J, the gap between germline ends came to 15 bases. The CDR3 here is CASRRLGGGETQYF. CDR3 nucleotide sequence: TGTGCCAGCAGGAGGTTGGGGGGAGGAGAGACCCAGTACTTC.

The chain uses TRBV5-5 and TRBJ1-5; D gene unclear. Deletions cut 0 bases from V and 3 bases from J, with 7 bases between. Germline CDR1 SGHKS, CDR2 YYEKEE (reference sequence). The CDR3 length is 14 residues. Here the CDR3 reads CASSLVTVNQPQHF. CDR3 coding DNA: TGTGCCAGCAGCTTGGTAACGGTCAATCAGCCCCAGCATTTT.

J is TRBJ1-2 and V is TRBV30; D is ambiguous. This CDR3 comprises 15 residues. The V end lost 2 bases, the J end lost 5 bases, and 18 bases lay between the germline ends. CDR1 and CDR2 (germline): GTSNPN, SVGIG (reference sequence). In DNA form, the CDR3 reads TGTGCCTGGAGTCGGGAGTCCTCAAAATCATATGGCTACACCTTC. Amino acid sequence: CAWSRESSKSYGYTF.

This clone showed up just once. This chain connects TRBV21-1 to TRBJ2-7; the tabulated D call, TRBD2, remains unverified against the DNA. TRBV21-1 is assigned pseudogene status. This CDR3 comprises 15 residues. The CDR3 is CASSEKAGSSYEQYF. The DNA for the CDR3 is TGTGCCAGCAGCGAAAAAGCGGGAAGCTCCTACGAGCAGTACTTC.

J is TRBJ2-7 and V is TRBV6-5; D not certain. The CDR3 sequence is 13 residues long. Germline-derived CDR1 and CDR2 are MNHEY and SVGAGI. The V end lost 3 bases, the J end lost 0 bases, and 6 bases lay between the germline ends. The CDR3 sequence: CASSYLSSYEQYF. CDR3 nucleotide sequence: TGTGCCAGCAGTTATTTGAGCTCCTACGAGCAGTACTTC.

The chain recombines TRBV6-1 with TRBJ1-2; no clear D. Germline loops: CDR1 MNHNS, CDR2 SASEGT. Trimming cost V 3 bases and J 8 bases, with 13 bases left between them. The CDR3 spans 13 residues. CDR3: CASSDQAARGYTF. The CDR3 DNA is TGTGCCAGCAGTGATCAGGCAGCACGCGGCTACACCTTC.

V usage is TRBV7-3 and J usage is TRBJ2-1; TRBD2 agrees at 10 bases. The V gene's germline CDR1 is SGHTA and CDR2 FQGTGA. The CDR3 has 14 residues. V lost 5 bases, J lost 8 bases, and 6 bases stayed unmatched. DNA of the CDR3: TGTGCCAGCAGCCCGTCTAGCGGGGGCCATGAGCAGTTCTTC. This sequence encodes CASSPSSGGHEQFF.

The J gene is TRBJ1-2, the V gene TRBV19, with D possibly TRBD1 on 6 matching bases. Trimming pared 6 bases from V and 2 bases from J, leaving 13 bases between. The CDR3 runs 14 residues. CDR1 and CDR2 (germline): LNHDA, SQIVND (reference sequence). CDR3: CASSKGGLNYGYTF. DNA of the CDR3: TGTGCCAGTAGCAAGGGGGGACTCAACTATGGCTACACCTTC.

The rearrangement uses TRBV7-2 and TRBJ2-7; 9 nucleotides match TRBD1. Germline values: CDR1 SGHTA, CDR2 FQGNSA. This CDR3 has 14 residues. Trimming cost V 5 bases and J 6 bases; bases outside gene matches: 8. The CDR3 DNA sequence: TGTGCCAGCAGCCGATGGACAGGGGAATTCGAGCAGTACTTC. It encodes CASSRWTGEFEQYF.

The chain has TRBV9 and TRBJ2-2; TRBD2 agrees at 8 bases. Germline V lookup: CDR1 SGDLS, CDR2 YYNGEE. Germline trimming cut 0 bases from V and 2 bases from J; bases unmatched to any gene: 9. This CDR3 spans 18 amino acids. CDR3 in DNA: TGTGCCAGCAGCGTAGTGGGAGCGGGAGTAAAAAACACCGGGGAGCTGTTTTTT. Protein sequence: CASSVVGAGVKNTGELFF.

The genes are TRBV30 and TRBJ1-2; D is uncertain. V was clipped by 7 bases and J by 5 bases, with 8 bases between them. Germline-derived CDR1 and CDR2 are GTSNPN and SVGIG (reference sequence). The CDR3 totals 10 residues. This chain's CDR3 is CASQMYGYTF. The CDR3 nucleotides are TGTGCCTCTCAGATGTATGGCTACACCTTC.

The genes are TRBV5-6 and TRBJ2-5, with D hard to call. This CDR3 has 12 residues. Germline CDR1 is SGHDT and CDR2 is YYEEEE. Trimming took off 2 bases at V and 5 bases at J, with 7 bases between the two ends. CDR3 DNA sequence: TGTGCCAGCAGCTTACAGAGCGAGACCCAGTACTTC. Its protein is CASSLQSETQYF.

CDR3 loop: CASSSPAERQGNSPLHF. CDR3 DNA sequence: TGTGCCAGCAGTTCCCCCGCCGAAAGACAGGGAAATTCACCCCTCCACTTT. The chain couples TRBV28 to TRBJ1-6; TRBD1 aligns across 7 bases. Germline V gives CDR1 MDHEN, CDR2 SYDVKM. This CDR3 contains 17 residues. V gave up 4 bases and J gave up 7 bases; unmatched junction bases: 13.

A few counts support this clone. The chain employs TRBV28 and TRBJ2-7; 11 nucleotides agree with TRBD1. The CDR3 length is 14 residues. Germline V lookup: CDR1 MDHEN, CDR2 SYDVKM. V lost 6 bases and J lost 7; bases outside the gene matches: 8. The CDR3 loop is CASSLGQGAGEQYF. CDR3 coding DNA: TGTGCCAGCAGCCTAGGACAGGGGGCGGGGGAGCAGTACTTC.

Many counts were recorded for this clone. The chain recombines TRBV2 with TRBJ1-5, with 10 nucleotides matching TRBD1. This CDR3 has 14 amino acids. The V segment lost 5 bases and the J segment 7 bases; nucleotides outside the gene matches: 5. Germline V gives CDR1 SNHLY, CDR2 FYNNEI. CDR3 nucleotides: TGTGCCAGCAGTTGGGACAGGGGCAGGCAGCCCCAGCATTTT. It yields the protein CASSWDRGRQPQHF. The variable domain in full, completed from reference TRBV2 and TRBJ1-5, reads EPEVTQTPSHQVTQMGQEVILRCVPISNHLYFYWYRQILGQKVEFLVSFYNNEISEKSEIFDDQFSVERPDGSNFTLKIRSTKLEDSAMYFCASSWDRGRQPQHFGDGTRLSIL.

V gene TRBV6-1 combines with J gene TRBJ1-3; TRBD1 agrees at 7 bases. CDR3 length equals 18 residues. The V and J ends lost 4 bases and 5 bases, in that order; junction bases with no gene match: 17. Germline lookup yields CDR1 MNHNS and CDR2 SASEGT. CDR3 in DNA: TGTGCCAGCAGTGCCCGACAGGGTATCGAGTCTGGTAGAAACACCATATATTTT. It encodes CASSARQGIESGRNTIYF.

The rearrangement links TRBV7-2 to TRBJ2-7; D unresolved. The CDR3 runs 14 residues. Germline V gene lookup returns CDR1 SGHTA and CDR2 FQGNSA. Deletions cut 5 bases from V and 0 bases from J, with 11 bases between. The CDR3 spells CASSGGFSSYEQYF. CDR3 nucleotide sequence: TGTGCCAGCAGCGGCGGTTTTAGCTCCTACGAGCAGTACTTC.

The V gene is TRBV30, the J gene TRBJ2-7; tentative D call: TRBD2 (5 bases). This CDR3 spans 13 amino acids. Germline values: CDR1 GTSNPN, CDR2 SVGIG (reference sequence). V was clipped by 3 bases and J by 4 bases, with 13 bases between them. The CDR3 DNA follows: TGTGCCTGGAGACGCGGGCCCCTTTACGAGCAGTACTTC. Protein product: CAWRRGPLYEQYF.

J is TRBJ2-5 and V is TRBV5-4; D uncertain. The length of the CDR3 is 14 residues. V was cut by 0 bases and J by 3 bases, with 9 bases left in between. Germline CDR1 is SGHNT and CDR2 is YYREEE (reference sequence). CDR3 sequence: CASSLEFGEETQYF. The CDR3 nucleotides are TGTGCCAGCAGCTTGGAATTCGGAGAAGAGACCCAGTACTTC.

The chain has TRBV28 and TRBJ2-7; a possible D gene is TRBD1 (5 bases). The CDR3 is made up of 18 amino acids. V dropped 3 bases and J dropped 1 base, with 22 bases sitting between them. Germline loops: CDR1 MDHEN, CDR2 SYDVKM. The CDR3 sequence is CASSFEQGALSASYEQYF. The DNA of the CDR3 is TGTGCCAGCAGTTTCGAGCAGGGCGCCCTGTCCGCTTCCTACGAGCAGTACTTC.

This clone was seen a few times. The rearrangement links TRBV5-4 to TRBJ2-7; 8 bases agree with TRBD1. Germline CDR1 and CDR2: SGHNT and YYREEE (reference sequence). The CDR3 spans 15 residues. The junction had 6 bases not matched to a gene; V was cut back by 4 bases and J by 0 bases. The chain's CDR3 is CASSEDRESSYEQYF. The CDR3 coding sequence is TGTGCCAGCAGCGAGGACAGGGAGTCCTCCTACGAGCAGTACTTC.

This clone was found once. The chain joins TRBV29-1 to TRBJ2-1; a weak D match, TRBD2 (7 bases). The germline V and J ends were trimmed by 4 bases and 10 bases, with 23 bases remaining between them. The CDR3 covers 15 residues. From germline, CDR1 is SQVTM and CDR2 ANQGSEA. DNA for the CDR3: TGCAGCGTTGGTTCCTTAGGGGGGGCCTCCCGGGAGCAGTTCTTC. Amino acids: CSVGSLGGASREQFF.

A few counts support this clone. V and J are TRBV30 and TRBJ1-5, with a weak D call TRBD1 (6 bases). In germline, CDR1 is GTSNPN, CDR2 SVGIG (reference sequence). Trimming stripped 8 bases from V and 0 bases from J, with 14 bases between. This CDR3 has 14 residues. The CDR3 DNA reads TGTGCCCACCCTCCAGGGGATAGCAATCAGCCCCAGCATTTT. Protein sequence: CAHPPGDSNQPQHF.

The genes are TRBV29-1 and TRBJ2-1; 10 nucleotides line up with TRBD2. This CDR3 has 14 residues. In germline, CDR1 is SQVTM, CDR2 ANQGSEA. Germline trimming cut 7 bases from V and 8 bases from J; bases unmatched to any gene: 11. The CDR3 sequence: CSGFTSGIGDEQFF. CDR3 nucleotides: TGCAGCGGGTTTACTAGCGGGATCGGGGATGAGCAGTTCTTC.

This rearrangement joins TRBV27 to TRBJ2-1; TRBD1 matches 9 bases. Germline V lookup: CDR1 MNHEY, CDR2 SMNVEV (reference sequence). The V segment lost 5 bases and the J segment 9 bases; nucleotides outside the gene matches: 17. This CDR3 comprises 17 residues. CDR3 sequence reads: CASSNRQGVGRSAEQFF. The CDR3 nucleotides read TGTGCCAGCAGTAATAGACAGGGGGTGGGTCGGAGCGCTGAGCAGTTCTTC.

The chain couples TRBV7-9 to TRBJ2-1; possible D gene TRBD1, 5 bases. Trimming removed 3 bases at V and 12 bases at J, with 24 bases between. The CDR3 runs 16 residues. Germline assignment: CDR1 SEHNR and CDR2 FQNEAQ (reference sequence). The CDR3 loop is CASSFLGATSAVGQFF. The CDR3 region has the DNA TGTGCCAGCAGCTTTCTTGGGGCCACATCGGCGGTGGGGCAGTTCTTC.

Of note for this clone: This same CDR3 is encoded by further DNA sequences in the sample. The chain links TRBV7-2 to TRBJ2-1; the D gene could be TRBD1 or TRBD2 (5 bases each). V was shortened by 2 bases and J by 7 bases, with 6 bases between the two germline ends. The CDR3 length is 12 residues. The germline V gene encodes CDR1 SGHTA and CDR2 FQGNSA. Here the CDR3 DNA reads TGTGCCAGCAGCTTATGGGGGAATGAGCAGTTCTTC. Residues: CASSLWGNEQFF.

This chain uses TRBV19 with TRBJ1-5, with a weak D call TRBD1 (6 bases). The germline V and J ends were trimmed by 7 bases and 0 bases, with 16 bases remaining between them. Germline V gene lookup returns CDR1 LNHDA and CDR2 SQIVND (reference sequence). This CDR3 has 16 amino acids. CDR3 nucleotides: TGTGCCAGTACCCAAAAGGGGGATTATAGCAATCAGCCCCAGCATTTT. This gives the protein CASTQKGDYSNQPQHF.

About this clone itself: Other DNA sequences of this sample code for an identical CDR3. The chain employs TRBV10-3 and TRBJ2-5; no reliable D call. Germline V gene data show CDR1 as ENHRY and CDR2 as SYGVKD. Trimming shortened V by 0 bases and J by 3 bases, and 5 bases separated the two germline ends. The CDR3 consists of 13 residues. The CDR3 here is CAISESREETQYF. Written as DNA, the CDR3 is TGTGCCATCAGTGAGTCCCGCGAAGAGACCCAGTACTTC.